The 14 T cell receptor beta chains given below trace back to one sample, sequenced in a study of cytomegalovirus exposure and HLA in healthy donors. PCR primers comprised 60 Vbeta and 13 Jbeta primers. This table comes from immunoSEQ multiplex PCR, and its TCRdb copy is limited to in-frame clones, with some not included. The sample lists roughly 140,000 clones, more than 65% seen once, with 4.5% to 6% in the top ten. The sequenced material came from PBMCs. The receptors here all came from a man aged 25-40 years in good health and CMV-seropositive.

This rearrangement joins TRBV4-1 to TRBJ2-1; 9 nucleotides align to TRBD1. The V segment lost 3 bases and the J segment 3 bases; nucleotides outside the gene matches: 3. The germline V gene has CDR1 MGHRA and CDR2 YSYEKL. The CDR3 has 15 amino acids. The CDR3 is CASSHSTGGYNEQFF. In DNA form, the CDR3 reads TGCGCCAGCAGCCATTCGACAGGGGGCTACAATGAGCAGTTCTTC.

CDR3 coding DNA: TGCGCCAGCAGCCCAGGACAGGGGGCAGATACGCAGTATTTT. It specifies CASSPGQGADTQYF. The chain carries TRBV4-3 and TRBJ2-3, with 10 bases that match TRBD1. In germline, CDR1 is LGHNA, CDR2 YSLEER. The junction had 2 bases not matched to a gene; V was cut back by 4 bases and J by 4 bases. CDR3 size: 14 residues.

The V call is TRBV19, the J call TRBJ2-2; tentative D call: TRBD1 (6 bases). CDR1 is LNHDA and CDR2 is SQIVND in the germline V gene (reference sequence). The CDR3 covers 15 residues. V was trimmed by 6 bases and J by 7 bases, leaving 18 bases between them. Written as DNA, the CDR3 is TGTGCCAGTAGCCCGAACAGGGAGTTTAGCGGGGAGCTGTTTTTT. Translation gives CASSPNREFSGELFF. The variable domain in full, completed from reference TRBV19 and TRBJ2-2, reads DGGITQSPKYLFRKEGQNVTLSCEQNLNHDAMYWYRQDPGQGLRLIYYSQIVNDFQKGDIAEGYSVSREKKESFPLTVTSAQKNPTAFYLCASSPNREFSGELFFGEGSRLTVL.

The DNA for the CDR3 is TGTGCCAGCAGCTTGATAGCGGGAAAGATTACCTCCTACAATGAGCAGTTCTTC. The encoded protein is CASSLIAGKITSYNEQFF. J is TRBJ2-1 and V is TRBV5-4; 8 bases match TRBD2. The CDR3 has 18 amino acids. V shed 1 base, J shed 0 bases, and the junction held 9 bases outside the gene matches. Germline V gene data show CDR1 as SGHNT and CDR2 as YYREEE (reference sequence).

The V and J genes are TRBV6-1 and TRBJ1-4; the match to TRBD1 covers 7 bases. V lost 2 bases and J lost 10; bases outside the gene matches: 10. Germline assignment: CDR1 MNHNS and CDR2 SASEGT. This CDR3 has 15 residues. CDR3 region: CASSERQGVGGKLFF. The CDR3 DNA reads TGTGCCAGCAGTGAAAGGCAGGGGGTGGGAGGAAAACTGTTTTTT.

This chain connects TRBV27 to TRBJ1-2, with a possible D match to TRBD1 (5 bases). Germline V gene sequence: CDR1 MNHEY, CDR2 SMNVEV (reference sequence). Between the trimmed V and J ends, which lost 3 bases and 5 bases, there was a span of 16 bases. CDR3 length: 15 residues. Written as DNA, the CDR3 is TGTGCCAGCAGTTTTACCAGGGCGATGTCGTATGGCTACACCTTC. It translates to CASSFTRAMSYGYTF.

This clone was seen more than once but under ten times. The gene calls are TRBV11-2 and TRBJ1-2; D is perhaps TRBD1 (5 bases). Germline V gives CDR1 SGHAT, CDR2 FQNNGV. CDR3 size: 14 residues. Trimming left V 4 bases short and J 2 bases short, with 11 bases between. DNA of the CDR3: TGTGCCAGCAGCTACGACCAGGGAAACTATGGCTACACCTTC. Its translation is CASSYDQGNYGYTF.

The V and J genes are TRBV6-5 and TRBJ1-2; no reliable D call. V was clipped by 3 bases and J by 2 bases, with 7 bases between them. The V gene's germline CDR1 is MNHEY and CDR2 SVGAGI. The CDR3 spans 13 residues. CDR3 protein: CASSYSVNYGYTF. The CDR3 coding sequence is TGTGCCAGCAGTTATTCCGTGAACTATGGCTACACCTTC.

As for this clone: One end of the junction is discordant with germline, which a read error may explain. Other DNA sequences in the same sample also yield this CDR3. The CDR3 nucleotides read TGCAGCGTTGTGGGGGACAGGAGAAGCGGGGAACTGTTTTTT. It is translated as CSVVGDRRSGELFF. The chain employs TRBV29-1 and TRBJ2-2, with D possibly being TRBD1 (8 bases). CDR1 is SQVTM and CDR2 is ANQGSEA in the germline V gene. The CDR3 covers 14 residues.

This clone has more than one count but fewer than ten. V gene TRBV30 combines with J gene TRBJ1-5; TRBD1 is a possible D gene (5 bases). Germline CDR1 and CDR2: GTSNPN and SVGIG (reference sequence). The CDR3 has 16 residues. V lost 2 bases, J lost 9 bases, and 23 bases lay in between. CDR3 in DNA: TGTGCCTGGAGTCTACGACCCGCGACAGACCTAGGGCCCCAGCATTTT. As protein: CAWSLRPATDLGPQHF. Based on the CDR3 plus reference TRBV30 and TRBJ1-5, the full variable domain is SQTIHQWPATLVQPVGSPLSLECTVEGTSNPNLYWYRQAAGRGLQLLFYSVGIGQISSEVPQNLSASRPQDRQFILSSKKLLLSDSGFYLCAWSLRPATDLGPQHFGDGTRLSIL.

The count of this clone is one. This chain connects TRBV25-1 to TRBJ1-2; the D gene is possibly TRBD1 (6 bases). Trimming left V 6 bases short and J 3 bases short, with 14 bases between. The germline V gene encodes CDR1 MGHDK and CDR2 SYGVNS. This CDR3 region has 14 residues. CDR3 sequence reads: CASSQAGVDYGYTF. In DNA, the CDR3 is TGTGCCAGCAGCCAAGCAGGGGTGGACTATGGCTACACCTTC.

V is TRBV27 and J is TRBJ2-1; possibly TRBD2 for D (6 bases). Germline CDR1 is MNHEY and CDR2 is SMNVEV (reference sequence). CDR3 length: 15 amino acids. Trimming left V 3 bases short and J 4 bases short, with 13 bases between. The CDR3, as DNA: TGTGCCAGCAGTTTGACGGGGGTAGGTTACAATGAGCAGTTCTTC. Translation gives CASSLTGVGYNEQFF.

J is TRBJ1-5 and V is TRBV2; D unresolved. V lost 4 bases and J 2 bases, leaving 18 bases between the germline ends. Germline values: CDR1 SNHLY, CDR2 FYNNEI. The CDR3 has 17 residues. CDR3 residues: CASSVPPVTVRNQPQHF. The CDR3 nucleotides read TGTGCCAGCAGTGTGCCCCCTGTCACGGTACGCAATCAGCCCCAGCATTTT.

This chain uses TRBV9 with TRBJ1-5; 7 nucleotides align to TRBD1. The ends lost 2 bases at V and 3 bases at J; junction bases unmatched: 5. Per the germline V gene, CDR1 is SGDLS and CDR2 is YYNGEE. The CDR3 has 15 residues. The CDR3 DNA follows: TGTGCCAGCAGCGTGTGGGACAGACCCAATCAGCCCCAGCATTTT. Translating gives CASSVWDRPNQPQHF.